A selection of T cell receptor beta chains follows, all from one sample in a study of regulatory T cells in long-lasting Graves disease. TCRdb re-called the multiplex PCR reads with MiXCR, one entry per CDR3 protein. The data contain about 470,000 distinct CDR3 sequences, approximately 15% of them singletons. These data are also associated with another study on T cells in Graves' hyperthyroidism and ophthalmopathy.

Specimen: peripheral blood mononuclear cells (PBMCs), collected at new diagnosis, from a patient treated with antithyroid drugs. These receptors were obtained from a woman aged 25 to 39 with Graves disease. CDR3s include the opening cysteine and the closing phenylalanine or tryptophan. The D gene is left open where the match is weak. Clone size is not always given. Where it is, it says once, few, many or a class for expanded clones.

TRBV7-2	TRBD1	TRBJ1-5	.	CASSLSGTGGLPQHF	TGTGCCAGCAGCTTGAGCGGGACAGGGGGCCTGCCCCAGCATTTT
TRBV19	.	TRBJ2-5	many	CASNDRAAGQETQYF	TGTGCCAGTAATGACAGGGCTGCGGGACAAGAGACCCAGTACTTC
TRBV7-2	.	TRBJ1-2	many	CASSLAQGPPGGYTF	TGTGCCAGCAGCTTAGCCCAGGGCCCTCCGGGTGGCTACACCTTC
TRBV6-5	TRBD2	TRBJ2-7	few	CASSSAGTSSYEQYF	TGTGCCAGCAGTTCCGCCGGGACTAGCTCCTACGAGCAGTACTTC
TRBV19	.	TRBJ1-1	once	CASKGSGTSNTEAFF	TGTGCCAGTAAAGGGAGCGGGACATCGAACACTGAAGCTTTCTTT
TRBV2	.	TRBJ2-2	many	CASSYRHPGSGELFF	TGTGCCAGCAGCTACCGCCATCCAGGGTCCGGGGAGCTGTTTTTT
TRBV12-3/TRBV12-4	.	TRBJ1-4	.	CASSSGLLGANEKLFF	TGTGCCAGCAGTTCGGGACTTCTTGGGGCTAATGAAAAACTGTTTTTT
TRBV29-1	.	TRBJ2-7	.	CSVETVNYEQYF	TGCAGCGTTGAAACCGTTAACTACGAGCAGTACTTC
TRBV20-1	.	TRBJ2-1	few	CSASRAGSYNEQFF	TGCAGTGCTAGCCGAGCGGGCTCCTACAATGAGCAGTTCTTC
TRBV2	.	TRBJ1-1	many	CASRRVATEAFF	TGTGCCAGCCGAAGGGTCGCCACTGAAGCTTTCTTT
TRBV2	.	TRBJ2-2	few	CASSVGHLNTGELFF	TGTGCCAGCAGTGTTGGACACCTGAACACCGGGGAGCTGTTTTTT
TRBV3-1	.	TRBJ1-2	many	CASSQVGNWAGSNYGYTF	TGTGCCAGCAGCCAAGTCGGGAACTGGGCAGGGTCTAACTATGGCTACACCTTC
TRBV4-1	TRBD2	TRBJ2-1	many	CASSPKLYTSGRGNEQFF	TGCGCCAGCAGCCCCAAACTGTATACTAGCGGGAGGGGCAATGAGCAGTTCTTC
TRBV20-1	TRBD1	TRBJ1-1	.	CSARQGTEVFF	TGCAGTGCTCGACAGGGGACTGAAGTTTTCTTT
TRBV11-2	.	TRBJ1-2	many	CASSLDYRPRGSYGYTF	TGTGCCAGCAGCTTAGATTACCGTCCCCGAGGATCCTATGGCTACACCTTC
TRBV18	.	TRBJ2-7	many	CASSPAPSYEQYF	TGTGCCAGCTCACCGGCACCCTCCTACGAGCAGTACTTC
TRBV15	TRBD1	TRBJ1-2	few	CATSKPGQGKYGYTF	TGTGCCACCAGCAAGCCGGGACAGGGAAAATATGGCTACACCTTC
TRBV5-1	TRBD2	TRBJ2-7	.	CASSSEGTGGWYEQYF	TGCGCCAGCAGCTCAGAGGGGACGGGAGGGTGGTACGAGCAGTACTTC
TRBV24-1	TRBD2	TRBJ2-3	.	CATSDPGTSGTDTQYF	TGTGCCACCAGTGACCCGGGGACTAGCGGGACAGATACGCAGTATTTT
TRBV20-1	TRBD1	TRBJ1-5	.	CSARGQGGGNQPQHF	TGCAGTGCTCGCGGACAGGGGGGAGGCAATCAGCCCCAGCATTTT
TRBV28	.	TRBJ1-5	many	CASSPPSLRASNQPQHF	TGTGCCAGCAGTCCCCCGAGTTTAAGAGCAAGCAATCAGCCCCAGCATTTT
TRBV7-9	.	TRBJ2-5	many	CASSFGTTTETQYF	TGTGCCAGCAGCTTCGGGACGACCACAGAGACCCAGTACTTC
TRBV5-1	TRBD2	TRBJ2-7	.	CASSLGSGRGSGEQYF	TGCGCCAGCAGCTTGGGTAGCGGGAGAGGTAGTGGAGAGCAGTACTTC
TRBV6-2/TRBV6-3	.	TRBJ1-5	few	CASSYGHPTGSNQPQHF	TGTGCCAGCAGTTACGGTCACCCAACAGGTAGCAATCAGCCCCAGCATTTT
TRBV30	TRBD2	TRBJ2-1	many	CASKREGFNEQFF	TGTGCCTCCAAGCGGGAGGGATTCAATGAGCAGTTCTTC
TRBV20-1	.	TRBJ2-7	many	CSAVQAGRPYEQYF	TGCAGTGCTGTTCAGGCGGGGCGGCCCTACGAGCAGTACTTC
TRBV12-3/TRBV12-4	.	TRBJ2-5	many	CASSLGRGEETQYF	TGTGCCAGCAGTTTAGGCAGGGGTGAAGAGACCCAGTACTTC
TRBV20-1	TRBD1	TRBJ1-6	few	CSATGGLGSPLHF	TGCAGTGCTACAGGGGGCTTGGGTTCACCCCTCCACTTT
TRBV2	TRBD2	TRBJ2-3	many	CASSDYTSGRGGTDTQYF	TGTGCCAGCAGTGATTACACTAGCGGGAGGGGAGGAACAGATACGCAGTATTTT
TRBV19	TRBD2	TRBJ2-1	.	CASSRGLSGKSSYNEQFF	TGTGCCAGTAGTAGGGGGCTTAGCGGGAAGAGCTCCTACAATGAGCAGTTCTTC
TRBV13	.	TRBJ2-7	many	CASSTGRYYEQYF	TGTGCCAGCAGCACCGGACGGTACTACGAGCAGTACTTC
TRBV2	TRBD1	TRBJ1-2	many	CASNTGTGGLYGYTF	TGTGCCAGCAACACCGGGACAGGGGGTCTCTATGGCTACACCTTC
TRBV18	TRBD2	TRBJ2-3	few	CVSSPPAGGSTDTQYF	TGTGTCAGCTCACCACCCGCGGGAGGGAGCACAGATACGCAGTATTTT
TRBV14	.	TRBJ2-1	many	CASSQGGPNEQFF	TGTGCCAGCAGCCAAGGAGGGCCCAATGAGCAGTTCTTC
TRBV4-1	.	TRBJ2-7	many	CASSQDVVRRGAEQYF	TGCGCCAGCAGCCAGGACGTAGTTCGTCGGGGGGCCGAGCAGTACTTC
TRBV30	TRBD1	TRBJ2-7	many	CAWSHWGQSSYEQYF	TGTGCCTGGAGTCACTGGGGACAGAGCTCCTACGAGCAGTACTTC